These T cell receptor beta chains were read from a single sample in a study of CD8 T cells in Susac syndrome. Using its own MiXCR run on the immunoSEQ multiplex PCR reads, TCRdb lists one record per CDR3 protein. The sample holds approximately 68,000 distinct CDR3 sequences, about 95% seen once. The sample comprised CD8+ T cells from PBMCs. These receptors came from a human donor with multiple sclerosis. The CDR3 runs from the conserved cysteine through the conserved F or W. D genes are given only for firm matches. Size is stated for part of the rows, as once, few or many counts, or as a class when the clone is expanded.

d_gene	v_gene	j_gene	abundance	CDR3nt	CDR3aa
TRBD1	TRBV12-3/TRBV12-4	TRBJ2-1	-	TGTGCCAGCAGACCGGACAGGACCGGGAATGAGCAGTTCTTC	CASRPDRTGNEQFF
TRBD2	TRBV15	TRBJ2-1	once	TGTGCCACCAGCAGAGGACCGCCGGGCGGGAGCTCCTACAATGAGCAGTTCTTC	CATSRGPPGGSSYNEQFF
-	TRBV19	TRBJ1-1	-	TGTGCCAGTAGACCTAACGTGAACACTGAAGCTTTCTTT	CASRPNVNTEAFF
-	TRBV7-9	TRBJ1-1	-	TGTGCCAGCAGCTCTACGACAACGAACACTGAAGCTTTCTTT	CASSSTTTNTEAFF
-	TRBV29-1	TRBJ1-2	-	TGCAGCGTTGTGGTCGGGAGGACTAACTATGGCTACACCTTC	CSVVVGRTNYGYTF
-	TRBV2	TRBJ2-3	-	TGTGCCAGCAGTGAGGCGGGGGCTGTAGGAGCAGATACGCAGTATTTT	CASSEAGAVGADTQYF
-	TRBV29-1	TRBJ2-7	few	TGCAGCGTTCTCTTGGTTGACAGTCCCTACGAGCAGTACTTC	CSVLLVDSPYEQYF
-	TRBV12-3/TRBV12-4	TRBJ2-1	-	TGTGCCAGCAGTGCCTTGACCATTCACAATGAGCAGTTCTTC	CASSALTIHNEQFF
TRBD2	TRBV30	TRBJ2-3	-	TGTGCCTGGAGTGTGGGAGCGGGGGGTAGCACAGATACGCAGTATTTT	CAWSVGAGGSTDTQYF
-	TRBV27	TRBJ1-5	-	TGTGCCAGCAGTTTATTAGGACCGAGCAATCAGCCCCAGCATTTT	CASSLLGPSNQPQHF
TRBD1	TRBV12-5	TRBJ2-2	-	TGTGCTAGTGGTCCCCCAGGGGGCGGAGGGGAGCTGTTTTTT	CASGPPGGGGELFF
-	TRBV7-2	TRBJ2-4	-	TGTGCCAGCAGCATGGCGGACTGGAACATTCAGTACTTC	CASSMADWNIQYF
-	TRBV29-1	TRBJ2-7	-	TGCAGCGTGGGTGAGAGTTACTCCTACGAGCAGTACTTC	CSVGESYSYEQYF
TRBD1	TRBV12-3/TRBV12-4	TRBJ1-1	-	TGTGCCAGCAATATTCCGGGACAGGGTATTGAAATTGGTGAAGCTTTCTTT	CASNIPGQGIEIGEAFF
-	TRBV7-9	TRBJ2-7	-	TGTGCCAGCAGCTTAGAACCGGGTACTGGGGGCTTCTACGAGCAGTACTTC	CASSLEPGTGGFYEQYF
TRBD2	TRBV3-1	TRBJ2-3	-	TGTGCCAGCAGCCGGCGACTAGCTGTCACAGATACGCAGTATTTT	CASSRRLAVTDTQYF
-	TRBV6-1	TRBJ1-1	-	TGTGCCACCATAACAGTGAGGAGCACTGAAGCTTTCTTT	CATITVRSTEAFF